This T cell receptor (beta chain) was retrieved from a study of T cells in Graves' hyperthyroidism and ophthalmopathy. Whole-study findings and limits: Blood also contained most expanded thyroid clonotypes above 0.001. Patients with ophthalmopathy were separated from those with stable hyperthyroidism by a 13 V-J model.

With respect to this clonotype: Its matching antigen is unknown.

TCR beta CDR3 sequences were amplified from RNA transcripts. TCR CDR3 underwent first-round RT-PCR with the HTBI primer set. TCRdb reprocessed the multiplex PCR reads via MiXCR and lists one record per CDR3 protein. The sample consists of about 500,000 distinct CDR3 sequences, 13% to 15% of them appearing once. Exclusion criteria comprised uncontrolled infection, other autoimmune disease, pregnancy or lactation. This TCR came from a young woman with Graves' hyperthyroidism. Sequencing was done on a sample of blood.

CDR3 region: CASSSSGLAGLYNEQFF. CDR3 coding DNA: TGTGCCAGCAGCTCTTCGGGACTAGCGGGCCTATACAATGAGCAGTTCTTC. This sequence joins TRBV7-2 and TRBJ2-1; 12 bases line up with TRBD2. The CDR3 consists of 17 residues. Trimming removed 4 bases from V and 4 bases from J; junction bases left unmatched: 8. In germline, CDR1 is SGHTA, CDR2 FQGNSA.